This T cell receptor (beta chain) derives from a study of T-cell memory formation after mild COVID-19. Study summary: The two donors had largely donor-specific TCR clusters.

Findings of the study overall: Later expanders leaned toward CD4+, whereas clones contracting from day 15 to 85 were balanced CD4/CD8. Some clones that responded turned up in pre-infection memory, which suggests that cross-reactive memory joined in.

5'RACE, which relied on constant-segment primers, yielded TCR alpha and TCR beta cDNA libraries carrying sample barcodes and UMIs. TCRdb called the 5' RACE reads again in MiXCR, with one record for every CDR3 protein. This sample has about 360,000 distinct CDR3 sequences, with approximately 15% found just once. The CDR3 spans 15 residues. Germline V gene lookup returns CDR1 SGHRS and CDR2 YFSETQ. Trimming removed 0 bases from V and 2 bases from J, with 12 bases in between. This clonotype was counted at least ten times. What it binds is unknown. V gene TRBV5-1 combines with J gene TRBJ2-7; D is possibly TRBD1 or TRBD2 (5 bases each). The sequenced material came from PBMCs or a T cell subset sorted from them (not recorded which). The TCR comes from a man younger than 35 who had mild COVID-19 (a few samples of this study predate the infection). Cell type and time point are not known. CDR3 DNA sequence: TGCGCCAGCAGCTTGGGAGGGGCGTGGGCCTACGAGCAGTACTTC. Its protein is CASSLGGAWAYEQYF.